The rows below give T cell receptor beta chains drawn from one sample of a study of immune heterogeneity within non-small cell lung tumors. TCRdb processed the multiplex PCR reads anew with MiXCR; each CDR3 protein has one entry. The sample records more than 14,000 distinct CDR3 sequences, around 28% being singletons. Sequencing was carried out using lung tumor tissue. Every receptor here comes from a man aged 40-55 years with non-small cell lung cancer. Each CDR3 is given with its conserved first and last residue. D genes are given only for firm matches. For some rows the clone size is stated as once, few or many, or as a class when expanded; others skip it.

13 TRBJ2-3 many - TRBV5-1 TGCGCCAGCAGCGGGTCCAGCACAGATACGCAGTATTTT CASSGSSTDTQYF
15 TRBJ2-2 many - TRBV6-6 TGTGCCAGCAGTTACTCGTCTGGGGGCTCCGGGGAGCTGTTTTTT CASSYSSGGSGELFF
15 TRBJ1-5 many - TRBV6-1 TGTGCCAGCAGCCGCTCAGGTGATAGCAATCAGCCCCAGCATTTT CASSRSGDSNQPQHF
15 TRBJ1-3 many TRBD1 TRBV6-1 TGTGCCAGCAGCCGTCAGGGGGTCTCTGGAAACACCATATATTTT CASSRQGVSGNTIYF
12 TRBJ1-2 many - TRBV6-1 TGTGCCAGCAGGGAGCCCGCCTATGGCTACACCTTC CASREPAYGYTF
15 TRBJ2-1 many TRBD2 TRBV28 TGTGCCAGCACTGTACTAGCGGGAGGGTCGAATGAGCAGTTCTTC CASTVLAGGSNEQFF
15 TRBJ2-5 - - TRBV10-3 TGTGCCATCAGTGATCCCAAAACAGGGAAAGAGACCCAGTACTTC CAISDPKTGKETQYF
13 TRBJ2-5 medium-sized - TRBV24-1 TGTGCCACCAGTGATCAGGGGCGGGAGACCCAGTACTTC CATSDQGRETQYF
11 TRBJ1-1 - - TRBV11-3 TGTGCCAGCCACTCAGACACTGAAGCTTTCTTT CASHSDTEAFF
15 TRBJ2-7 medium-sized TRBD2 TRBV11-2 TGTGCCAGCAGCCTGACTAGCGGGAGGTTGAGGGAGCAGTACTTC CASSLTSGRLREQYF
16 TRBJ2-1 - TRBD1 TRBV3-1 TGTGCCAGCAGCCAAGGCGGGACAGGACTTTACAATGAGAAGTTCTTC CASSQGGTGLYNEKFF
14 TRBJ1-3 medium-sized - TRBV10-3 TGTGCCATCAGTGAGGCCGGAGGGGCGAACACCATATATTTT CAISEAGGANTIYF
14 TRBJ2-7 medium-sized - TRBV12-3/TRBV12-4 TGTGCCAGCAGTTTTCGCTCCAGGTCCTACGAGCAGTACTTC CASSFRSRSYEQYF
17 TRBJ2-4 many TRBD2 TRBV9 TGTGCCAGCAGCCCCGGGGGGGGAGTTTTGGCCAAAAACATTCAGTACTTC CASSPGGGVLAKNIQYF
17 TRBJ2-1 few TRBD2 TRBV3-1 TGTGCCAGCAGCCAAGACACCGGGACTAGACCCTACAATGAGCAGTTCTTC CASSQDTGTRPYNEQFF
15 TRBJ2-5 - TRBD1 TRBV18 TGTGCCAGCTCATCCGGGACAGGGTTGCCGGAGACCCAGTACTTC CASSSGTGLPETQYF
15 TRBJ1-2 many - TRBV19 TGTGCCAGTAGTAAGACAGGCCCGACTAACTATGGCTACACCTTC CASSKTGPTNYGYTF
10 TRBJ1-3 medium-sized - TRBV12-3/TRBV12-4 TGTGCCAGCAGCTCAAACACCATATATTTT CASSSNTIYF
17 TRBJ2-3 few TRBD2 TRBV5-1 TGCGCCAGCAGCTTGGGGATGTCGGGGACTATCACAGATACGCAGTATTTT CASSLGMSGTITDTQYF
16 TRBJ2-3 - TRBD2 TRBV5-1 TGCGCCAGCAGCTTGGGGACTAGCGGGTACACAGATACGCAGTATTTT CASSLGTSGYTDTQYF
15 TRBJ2-2 - TRBD1 TRBV7-2 TGTGCCAGCAGCTCCGGGACAGTAAACACCGGGGAGCTGTTTTTT CASSSGTVNTGELFF
16 TRBJ2-2 medium-sized - TRBV11-3 TGTGCCAGCAGCTTTGGGGGAGGGGGATGGACCGGGGAGCTGTTTTTT CASSFGGGGWTGELFF
15 TRBJ1-2 many TRBD1 TRBV6-1 TGTGCCAGCAGGGTACCGGGACAGGGATCGGTTGGCTACACCTTC CASRVPGQGSVGYTF
14 TRBJ1-2 few - TRBV3-1 TGTGCCAGCAGCCCATTGGGAACCAGCTATGGCTACACCTTC CASSPLGTSYGYTF
15 TRBJ1-3 medium-sized - TRBV12-3/TRBV12-4 TGTGCCAGCAGTTTAGCAGGATCCTCTGGAAACACCATATATTTT CASSLAGSSGNTIYF
13 TRBJ2-4 - - TRBV12-3/TRBV12-4 TGTGCCAGCAGTCCCTCGGGGAAAAACATTCAGTACTTC CASSPSGKNIQYF
16 TRBJ1-3 - - TRBV7-2 TGTGCCAGCAGCCCCCGACTGGTTAGCTCTGGAAACACCATATATTTT CASSPRLVSSGNTIYF
14 TRBJ1-5 many - TRBV27 TGTGCCAGCAGTTTACGGAGGGAGGAACAGCCCCAGCATTTT CASSLRREEQPQHF
12 TRBJ1-1 many TRBD1 TRBV5-8 TGTGCCAGCAGCTACCAGGGGGAGGGAGCTTTCTTT CASSYQGEGAFF
15 TRBJ2-4 - - TRBV12-3/TRBV12-4 TGTGCCAGCAGTCTGGGACATCCAGCCAAAAACATTCAGTACTTC CASSLGHPAKNIQYF
16 TRBJ1-6 many TRBD1 TRBV5-4 TGTGCCAGCAGTACGGGACAGGGGGCAACTCATTCACCCCTCCACTTT CASSTGQGATHSPLHF
17 TRBJ2-4 - - TRBV19 TGTGCCAGTAGTATCGGGTGGGGGACTCAAGCCAAAAACATTCAGTACTTC CASSIGWGTQAKNIQYF
13 TRBJ2-7 medium-sized TRBD1 TRBV6-2/TRBV6-3 TGTGCCAGCAACCGGGACAGGGCCGTCGAGCAGTACTTC CASNRDRAVEQYF
19 TRBJ2-2 few TRBD2 TRBV4-2 TGTGCCAGCAGCCAAGATCGGCTAGCGGGGACCGACGACACCGGGGAGCTGTTTTTT CASSQDRLAGTDDTGELFF
13 TRBJ1-2 medium-sized - TRBV7-2 TGTGCCAGCAGCTCCACACGGAACTATGGCTACACCTTC CASSSTRNYGYTF
19 TRBJ2-6 many TRBD1 TRBV5-1 TGCGCCAGCAGCTTGGTGGGACAGGGCTACTTCTCTGGGGCCAACGTCCTGACTTTC CASSLVGQGYFSGANVLTF
13 TRBJ1-4 many - TRBV7-9 TGTGCCAGCGAGCAAGGTTCGGATGAAAAACTGTTTTTT CASEQGSDEKLFF
14 TRBJ1-5 medium-sized - TRBV6-1 TGTGCCAGCAGTTATCGGGGCAGCAATCAGCCCCAGCATTTT CASSYRGSNQPQHF
15 TRBJ2-2 many TRBD1 TRBV12-3/TRBV12-4 TGTGCCAGCAGCCGACGGACAGGGGGCACCGGGGAGCTGTTTTTT CASSRRTGGTGELFF
15 TRBJ2-7 many - TRBV11-2 TGTGCCAGCAGCTTAGATCTACGAACGCACTACGAGCAGTACTTC CASSLDLRTHYEQYF
17 TRBJ1-2 many TRBD1 TRBV4-3 TGCGCCAGCAGCCAAGCATCAGGGGGCGTACCACGGATCGGCTACACCTTC CASSQASGGVPRIGYTF
14 TRBJ1-5 many TRBD1 TRBV2 TGTGCCAGCACTAAAACAGGGGTCGATCAGCCCCAGCATTTT CASTKTGVDQPQHF
15 TRBJ2-1 few - TRBV7-9 TGTGCCAGCAGCCACCCGGGACAAGGAAAAAATGAGCAGTTCTTC CASSHPGQGKNEQFF
14 TRBJ2-3 - - TRBV3-1 TGTGCCAGCAGCCCCATCGGGGTCACAGATACGCAGTATTTT CASSPIGVTDTQYF
12 TRBJ1-1 few - TRBV20-1 TGCAGTGCTAGCGGACCCGCTCGCGGAGCTTTCTTT CSASGPARGAFF
13 TRBJ2-7 many - TRBV29-1 TGCAGCGTTGAGGGCAACGGCCCCTACGAGCAGTACTTC CSVEGNGPYEQYF
12 TRBJ1-1 many - TRBV20-1 TGCAGTGCTAGAGATCCAGGCAGGGCTTATTTCTTT CSARDPGRAYFF
17 TRBJ2-1 medium-sized - TRBV5-1 TGCGCCAGCAGCTTGGCGGGATCTAGCCGCTCCTACAATGAGCAGTTCTTC CASSLAGSSRSYNEQFF
15 TRBJ2-5 many - TRBV27 TGTGCCAGCAGTTTGCTGGGGGGTTGGGGAGAGACCCAGTACTTC CASSLLGGWGETQYF
15 TRBJ2-5 few - TRBV6-4 TGTGCCAGCAGTGAGAAGCGGGACAGAGGAGAGACCCAGTACTTC CASSEKRDRGETQYF
16 TRBJ2-7 - TRBD1 TRBV5-4 TGTGCCAGCAGCGCCGAACCGACAGGGGGGAACTACGAGCAGTACTTC CASSAEPTGGNYEQYF
14 TRBJ1-3 many - TRBV16 TGTGCCAGCAGCCATAGGGACCCTGGAAACACCATATATTTT CASSHRDPGNTIYF
15 TRBJ1-2 many - TRBV4-2 TGTGCCAGCAGCCAAGACCGGACACCGAACTATGGCTACACCTTC CASSQDRTPNYGYTF
14 TRBJ1-6 - TRBD1 TRBV6-1 TGTGCCAGCAGACAGGGGGCACTTAATTCACCCCTCCACTTT CASRQGALNSPLHF
18 TRBJ2-1 - TRBD2 TRBV5-5 TGTGCCAGCACCTTGAGGGGACTAGCGGGAGCGAGGGACAATGAGCAGTTCTTC CASTLRGLAGARDNEQFF
15 TRBJ1-6 medium-sized - TRBV6-1 TGTGCCAGCAGGACCTTGGGGATTGGGGGGTCACCCCTCCACTTT CASRTLGIGGSPLHF
20 TRBJ2-7 medium-sized TRBD2 TRBV28 TGTGCCAGCAGTCTCCTTCTCACGGGACTAGCGGGAGGGCTTACCTACGAGCAGTACTTC CASSLLLTGLAGGLTYEQYF